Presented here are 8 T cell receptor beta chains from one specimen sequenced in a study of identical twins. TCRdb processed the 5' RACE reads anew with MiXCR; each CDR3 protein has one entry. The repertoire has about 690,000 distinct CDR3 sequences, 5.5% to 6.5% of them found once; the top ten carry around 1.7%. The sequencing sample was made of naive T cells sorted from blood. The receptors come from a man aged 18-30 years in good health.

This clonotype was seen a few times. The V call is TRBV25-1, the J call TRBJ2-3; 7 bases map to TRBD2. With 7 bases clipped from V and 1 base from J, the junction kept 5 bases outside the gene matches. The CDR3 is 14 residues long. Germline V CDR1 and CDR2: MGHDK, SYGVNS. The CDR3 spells CASIPGGGTDTQYF. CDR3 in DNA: TGTGCCAGCATCCCGGGAGGAGGCACAGATACGCAGTATTTT.

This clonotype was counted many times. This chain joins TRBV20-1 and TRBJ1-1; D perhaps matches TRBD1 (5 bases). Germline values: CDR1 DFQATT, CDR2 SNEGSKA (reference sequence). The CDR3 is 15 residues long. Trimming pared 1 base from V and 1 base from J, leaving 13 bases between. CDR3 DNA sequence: TGCAGTGCTAGAGGAGCCAGGGAGTCGAACACTGAAGCTTTCTTT. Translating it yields CSARGARESNTEAFF.

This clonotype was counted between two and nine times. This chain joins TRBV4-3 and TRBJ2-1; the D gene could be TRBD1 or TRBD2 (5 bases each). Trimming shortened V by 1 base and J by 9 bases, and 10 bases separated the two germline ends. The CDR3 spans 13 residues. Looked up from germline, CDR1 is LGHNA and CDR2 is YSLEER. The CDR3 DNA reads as TGCGCCAGCAGCCAAGGTCCAGGGACTGAGCAGTTCTTC. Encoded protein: CASSQGPGTEQFF.

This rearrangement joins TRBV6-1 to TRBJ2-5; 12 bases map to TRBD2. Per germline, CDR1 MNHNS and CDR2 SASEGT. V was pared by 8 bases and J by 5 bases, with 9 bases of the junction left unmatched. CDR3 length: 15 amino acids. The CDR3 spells CASQGLAGFGETQYF. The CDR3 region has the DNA TGTGCCAGCCAAGGACTAGCGGGATTCGGCGAGACCCAGTACTTC.

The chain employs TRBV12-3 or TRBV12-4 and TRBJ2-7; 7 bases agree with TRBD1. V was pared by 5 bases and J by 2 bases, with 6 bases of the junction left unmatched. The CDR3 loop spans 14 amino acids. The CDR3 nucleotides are TGTGCCAGCAGTGCCGGGACAGCTACCTACGAGCAGTACTTC. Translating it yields CASSAGTATYEQYF.

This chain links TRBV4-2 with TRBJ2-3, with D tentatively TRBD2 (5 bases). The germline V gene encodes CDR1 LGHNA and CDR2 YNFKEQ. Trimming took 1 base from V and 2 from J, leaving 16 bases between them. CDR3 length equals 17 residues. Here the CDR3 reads CASSQVKLAQNTDTQYF. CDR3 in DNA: TGTGCCAGCAGCCAAGTTAAGCTAGCCCAAAACACAGATACGCAGTATTTT.

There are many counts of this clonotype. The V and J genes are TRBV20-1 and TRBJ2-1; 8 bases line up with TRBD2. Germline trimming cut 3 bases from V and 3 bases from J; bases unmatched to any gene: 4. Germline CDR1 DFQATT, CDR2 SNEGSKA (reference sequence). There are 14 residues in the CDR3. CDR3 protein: CSASSGGNYNEQFF. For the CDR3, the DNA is TGCAGTGCTAGTTCGGGAGGGAACTACAATGAGCAGTTCTTC.

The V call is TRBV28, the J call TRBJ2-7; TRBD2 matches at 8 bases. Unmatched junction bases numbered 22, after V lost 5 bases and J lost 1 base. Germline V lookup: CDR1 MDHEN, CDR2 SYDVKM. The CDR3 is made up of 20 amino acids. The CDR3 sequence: CASSLHSGRDGRVSSYEQYF. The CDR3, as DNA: TGTGCCAGCAGTCTACACTCGGGGCGGGACGGGAGGGTATCGTCCTACGAGCAGTACTTC.